This passage covers 11 T cell receptor beta chains from one sample sequenced in a study of T-cell reconstitution after alpha-beta-depleted transplantation in children. Unique molecular identifiers were built into the TCRbeta library. MiXCR was run by TCRdb on the PCR reads, yielding one entry per CDR3 protein. The sample contains about 70,000 distinct CDR3 sequences, 11% of which appear only once. Here the sequenced sample was PBMCs, taken before TCRalphabeta/CD19-depleted stem cell transplant. The receptor set was obtained from a boy between 10 and 17 years old with acute myeloid leukemia, due to receive a stem cell transplant.

At least ten counts were recorded for this clonotype. The V gene is TRBV7-8, the J gene TRBJ1-2; tentatively, D is TRBD1 (5 bases). This CDR3 is 16 amino acids long. V lost 5 bases, J lost 8 bases, and 24 bases lay in between. CDR1 is SGHVS, CDR2 FQNEAQ, per germline. The CDR3 spells CASSPQSRDVGEGYTF. CDR3 in DNA: TGTGCCAGCAGCCCCCAAAGCCGGGACGTGGGCGAAGGCTACACCTTC.

This clonotype was found many times. The chain links TRBV11-2 to TRBJ2-2; the D gene is possibly TRBD2 (5 bases). Germline assignment: CDR1 SGHAT and CDR2 FQNNGV. CDR3 length equals 14 residues. Trimming removed 0 bases from V and 7 bases from J, with 9 bases in between. Here the CDR3 reads CASSLDTRSGELFF. CDR3 nucleotide sequence: TGTGCCAGCAGCTTAGACACTAGAAGCGGGGAGCTGTTTTTT.

This clonotype was picked up many times. V is TRBV7-2 and J is TRBJ2-5; the D call may be TRBD1 or TRBD2 (5 bases each). The V and J ends lost 5 bases and 1 base respectively, with 14 bases between them. The CDR3 loop spans 15 amino acids. Germline lookup yields CDR1 SGHTA and CDR2 FQGNSA. The CDR3 sequence: CASSPDIGGQETQYF. In nucleotides, the CDR3 is TGTGCCAGCAGCCCGGATATTGGGGGCCAAGAGACCCAGTACTTC.

This clonotype has ten or more counts. This chain joins TRBV7-3 and TRBJ2-1; 7 nucleotides line up with TRBD2. There are 15 residues in the CDR3. V dropped 1 base and J dropped 9; count of bases not matched to a gene: 9. Germline V gene lookup returns CDR1 SGHTA and CDR2 FQGTGA. The CDR3 sequence is CASSLRSGGRAEQFF. DNA for the CDR3: TGTGCCAGCAGCTTAAGGTCGGGAGGTCGTGCTGAGCAGTTCTTC.

This clonotype was seen more than once but under ten times. J is TRBJ2-1 and V is TRBV25-1, with 8 positions matching TRBD2. CDR3 length equals 18 residues. V was clipped by 3 bases and J by 6 bases; unmatched bases: 16. CDR1 is MGHDK, CDR2 SYGVNS, per germline. In nucleotides, the CDR3 is TGTGCCAGCAGTGACCTACCATCCGGGACTAGTAACCGCAATGAGCAGTTCTTC. It yields the protein CASSDLPSGTSNRNEQFF.

This clonotype was recorded at least ten times. The chain is built from TRBV5-1 and TRBJ2-1; 9 nucleotides line up with TRBD1. This CDR3 contains 14 residues. Germline V lookup: CDR1 SGHRS, CDR2 YFSETQ. Germline trimming cut 7 bases from V and 3 bases from J; bases unmatched to any gene: 5. CDR3 sequence reads: CASSRDRVYNEQFF. For the CDR3, the DNA is TGCGCCAGCTCCCGGGACAGGGTCTACAATGAGCAGTTCTTC.

This clonotype came up many times. The chain is built from TRBV27 and TRBJ1-1; TRBD1 aligns across 8 bases. This CDR3 has 16 amino acids. CDR1 and CDR2 from the germline V gene are MNHEY and SMNVEV (reference sequence). J lost 0 bases, V lost 6 bases, and 9 bases had no gene match. CDR3 sequence reads: CASSRGQGRLNTEAFF. The CDR3 nucleotides read TGTGCCAGCAGCCGAGGACAGGGACGACTGAACACTGAAGCTTTCTTT.

This clonotype was observed many times. The rearrangement joins TRBV12-3 or TRBV12-4 to TRBJ2-1; 7 bases are a match to TRBD2. This CDR3 is 13 amino acids long. V was clipped by 5 bases and J by 7 bases; unmatched bases: 5. CDR3: CASSGVLANEQFF. CDR3 DNA: TGTGCCAGCAGTGGGGTACTAGCGAATGAGCAGTTCTTC.

This clonotype has a count of ten or more. The chain recombines TRBV7-2 with TRBJ2-7; either TRBD1 or TRBD2 may fit D (5 bases each). Germline CDR1 reads SGHTA; CDR2 reads FQGNSA. CDR3 size: 16 residues. V lost 1 base, J lost 0 bases, and 13 bases lay in between. The CDR3: CASSLVVGPSSYEQYF. The CDR3 DNA reads TGTGCCAGCAGCTTAGTCGTGGGACCCTCCTCCTACGAGCAGTACTTC.

This clonotype came up many times. The rearrangement uses TRBV5-6 and TRBJ1-1; D gene unclear. CDR3 length: 14 residues. Germline CDR1 SGHDT, CDR2 YYEEEE. The V gene lost 4 bases and the J gene lost 4 bases, with 14 bases spanning the gap. CDR3 residues: CASSPIGGITEAFF. CDR3 nucleotides: TGTGCCAGCAGCCCGATTGGCGGGATCACTGAAGCTTTCTTT. Based on the CDR3 plus reference TRBV5-6 and TRBJ1-1, the full variable domain is DAGVTQSPTHLIKTRGQQVTLRCSPKSGHDTVSWYQQALGQGPQFIFQYYEEEERQRGNFPDRFSGHQFPNYSSELNVNALLLGDSALYLCASSPIGGITEAFFGQGTRLTVV.

This clonotype was seen only once. The rearrangement joins TRBV19 to TRBJ2-7; 9 nucleotides match TRBD1. The CDR3 consists of 17 residues. Germline V gene data show CDR1 as LNHDA and CDR2 as SQIVND (reference sequence). The J segment lost 2 bases and the V segment lost 3 bases, leaving 11 bases of the junction unmatched. The chain's CDR3 is CASSIGTGRSVPYEQYF. The CDR3 DNA follows: TGTGCCAGTAGTATCGGGACAGGGCGTTCGGTTCCCTACGAGCAGTACTTC.